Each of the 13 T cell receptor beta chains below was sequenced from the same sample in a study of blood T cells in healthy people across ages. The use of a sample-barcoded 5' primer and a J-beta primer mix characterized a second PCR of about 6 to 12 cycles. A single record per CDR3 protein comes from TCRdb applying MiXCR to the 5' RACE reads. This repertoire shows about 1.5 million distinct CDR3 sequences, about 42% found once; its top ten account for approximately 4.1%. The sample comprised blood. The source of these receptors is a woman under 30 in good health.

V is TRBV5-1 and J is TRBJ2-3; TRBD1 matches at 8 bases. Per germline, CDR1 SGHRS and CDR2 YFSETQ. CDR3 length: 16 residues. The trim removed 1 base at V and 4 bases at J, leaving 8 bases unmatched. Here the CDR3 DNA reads TGCGCCAGCAGCTTGCGGCAGGGGGCTTATTCAGATACGCAGTATTTT. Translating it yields CASSLRQGAYSDTQYF.

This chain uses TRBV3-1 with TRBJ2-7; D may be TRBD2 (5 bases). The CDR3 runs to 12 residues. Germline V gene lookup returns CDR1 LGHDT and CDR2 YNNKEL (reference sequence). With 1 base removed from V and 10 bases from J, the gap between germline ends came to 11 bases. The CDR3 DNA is TGTGCCAGCAGCCAAGGGCCGAGGGAACAGTACTTC. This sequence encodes CASSQGPREQYF.

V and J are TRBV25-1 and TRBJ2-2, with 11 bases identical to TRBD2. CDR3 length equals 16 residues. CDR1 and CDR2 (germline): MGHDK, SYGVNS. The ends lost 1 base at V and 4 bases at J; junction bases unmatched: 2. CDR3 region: CASSESGTSGTGELFF. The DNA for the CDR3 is TGTGCCAGCAGTGAATCCGGGACTAGCGGCACCGGGGAGCTGTTTTTT.

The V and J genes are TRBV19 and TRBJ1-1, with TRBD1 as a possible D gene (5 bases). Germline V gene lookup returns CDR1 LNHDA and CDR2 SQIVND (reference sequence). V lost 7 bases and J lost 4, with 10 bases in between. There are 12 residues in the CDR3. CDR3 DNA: TGTGCCAGTACGTATCAGGGCACTGAAGCTTTCTTT. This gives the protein CASTYQGTEAFF. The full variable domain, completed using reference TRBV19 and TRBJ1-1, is DGGITQSPKYLFRKEGQNVTLSCEQNLNHDAMYWYRQDPGQGLRLIYYSQIVNDFQKGDIAEGYSVSREKKESFPLTVTSAQKNPTAFYLCASTYQGTEAFFGQGTRLTVV.

The CDR3 sequence is CASSPSNRVEQFF. The DNA for the CDR3 is TGTGCCAGCTCACCCAGTAACAGGGTCGAGCAGTTCTTC. The chain couples TRBV18 to TRBJ2-1; tentatively, D is TRBD1 (6 bases). The CDR3 runs to 13 residues. Trimming left V 3 bases short and J 10 bases short, with 13 bases between. Germline V CDR1 and CDR2: KGHSH, LQKENI.

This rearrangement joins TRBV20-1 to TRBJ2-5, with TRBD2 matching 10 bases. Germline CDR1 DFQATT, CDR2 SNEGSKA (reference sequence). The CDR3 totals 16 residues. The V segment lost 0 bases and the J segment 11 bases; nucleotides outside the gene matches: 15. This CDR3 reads CSARDITSGMGNEQYF. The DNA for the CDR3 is TGCAGTGCTAGAGATATTACTAGCGGGATGGGGAATGAGCAGTACTTC.

The CDR3 spells CASSLDGLKTQYF. CDR3 coding DNA: TGTGCCAGCAGTTTGGACGGGCTGAAGACCCAGTACTTC. The chain has TRBV28 and TRBJ2-5, with unresolved D. The CDR3 spans 13 residues. The germline CDR1 and CDR2 sequences are MDHEN and SYDVKM. V dropped 3 bases and J dropped 6 bases, with 11 bases sitting between them.

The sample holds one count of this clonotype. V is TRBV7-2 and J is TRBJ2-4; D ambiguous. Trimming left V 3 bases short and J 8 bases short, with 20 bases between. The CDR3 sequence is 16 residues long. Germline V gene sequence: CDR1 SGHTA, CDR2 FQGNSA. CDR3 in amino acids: CASSLVLGSEWDIQYF. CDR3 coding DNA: TGTGCCAGCAGCTTGGTCCTGGGTTCGGAATGGGACATTCAGTACTTC.

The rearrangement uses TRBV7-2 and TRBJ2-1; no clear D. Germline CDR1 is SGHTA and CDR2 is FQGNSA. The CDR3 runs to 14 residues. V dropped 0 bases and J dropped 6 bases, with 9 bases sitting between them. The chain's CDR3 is CASSLALRSNEQFF. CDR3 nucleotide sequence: TGTGCCAGCAGCTTAGCACTCAGGTCCAATGAGCAGTTCTTC.

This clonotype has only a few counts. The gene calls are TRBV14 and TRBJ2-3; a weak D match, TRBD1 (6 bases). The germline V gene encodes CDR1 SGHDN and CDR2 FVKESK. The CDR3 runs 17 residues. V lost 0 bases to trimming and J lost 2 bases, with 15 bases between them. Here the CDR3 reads CASSQDEGGGITDTQYF. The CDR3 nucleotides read TGTGCCAGCAGCCAAGACGAAGGGGGTGGGATCACAGATACGCAGTATTTT.

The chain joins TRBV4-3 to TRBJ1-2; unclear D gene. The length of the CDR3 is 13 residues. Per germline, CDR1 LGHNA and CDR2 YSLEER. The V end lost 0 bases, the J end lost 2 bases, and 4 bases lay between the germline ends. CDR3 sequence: CASSQDQNYGYTF. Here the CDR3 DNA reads TGCGCCAGCAGCCAAGATCAAAACTATGGCTACACCTTC.

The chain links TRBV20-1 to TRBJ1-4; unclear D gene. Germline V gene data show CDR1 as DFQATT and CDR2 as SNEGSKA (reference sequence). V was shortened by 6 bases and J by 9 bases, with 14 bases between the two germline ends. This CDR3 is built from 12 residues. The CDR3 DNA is TGCAGTGCCGATAATGTGGAAAAAAAACTGTTTTTT. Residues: CSADNVEKKLFF.

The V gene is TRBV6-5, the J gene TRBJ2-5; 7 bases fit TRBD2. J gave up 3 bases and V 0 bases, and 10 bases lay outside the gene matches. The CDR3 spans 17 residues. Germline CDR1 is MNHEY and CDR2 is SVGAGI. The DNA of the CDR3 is TGTGCCAGCAGTTACTCAATCCCGGGACTACCGGAAGAGACCCAGTACTTC. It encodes CASSYSIPGLPEETQYF.